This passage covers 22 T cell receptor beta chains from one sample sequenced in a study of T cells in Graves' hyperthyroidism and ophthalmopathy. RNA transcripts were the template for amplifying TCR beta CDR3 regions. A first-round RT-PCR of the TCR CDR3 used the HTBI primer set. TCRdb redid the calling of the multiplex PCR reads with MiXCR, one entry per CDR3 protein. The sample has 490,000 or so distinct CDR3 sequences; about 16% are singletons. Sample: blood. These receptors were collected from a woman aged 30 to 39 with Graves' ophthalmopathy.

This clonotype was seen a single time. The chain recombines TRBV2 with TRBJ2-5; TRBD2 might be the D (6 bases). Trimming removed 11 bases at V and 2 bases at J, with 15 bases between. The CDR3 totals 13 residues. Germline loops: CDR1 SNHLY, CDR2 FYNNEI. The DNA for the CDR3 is TGTGCCTCCCAGGGACTTCCACAAGAGACCCAGTACTTC. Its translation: CASQGLPQETQYF.

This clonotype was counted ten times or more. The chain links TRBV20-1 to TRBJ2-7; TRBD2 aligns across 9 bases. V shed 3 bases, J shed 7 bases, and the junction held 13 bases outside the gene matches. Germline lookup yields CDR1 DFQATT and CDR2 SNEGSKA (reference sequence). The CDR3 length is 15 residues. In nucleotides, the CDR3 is TGCAGTGCTAGCACGGCGGTAGCGGGAGCTGATGAGCAGTACTTC. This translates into CSASTAVAGADEQYF.

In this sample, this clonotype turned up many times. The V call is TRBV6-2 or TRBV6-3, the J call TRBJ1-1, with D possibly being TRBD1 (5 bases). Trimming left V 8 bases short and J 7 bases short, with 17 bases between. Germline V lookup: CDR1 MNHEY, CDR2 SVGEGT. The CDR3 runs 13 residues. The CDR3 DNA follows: TGTGCCAGCCAAGTGGTTGAGGGGTTTGAAGCTTTCTTT. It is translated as CASQVVEGFEAFF.

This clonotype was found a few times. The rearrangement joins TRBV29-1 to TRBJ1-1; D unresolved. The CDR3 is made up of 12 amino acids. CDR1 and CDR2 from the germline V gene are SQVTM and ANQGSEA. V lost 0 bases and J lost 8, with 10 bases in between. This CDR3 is CSVEDLSREAFF. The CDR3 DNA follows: TGCAGCGTTGAAGATCTTAGCAGGGAAGCTTTCTTT. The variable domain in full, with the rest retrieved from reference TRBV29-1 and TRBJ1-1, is SAVISQKPSRDICQRGTSLTIQCQVDSQVTMMFWYRQQPGQSLTLIATANQGSEATYESGFVIDKFPISRPNLTFSTLTVSNMSPEDSSIYLCSVEDLSREAFFGQGTRLTVV.

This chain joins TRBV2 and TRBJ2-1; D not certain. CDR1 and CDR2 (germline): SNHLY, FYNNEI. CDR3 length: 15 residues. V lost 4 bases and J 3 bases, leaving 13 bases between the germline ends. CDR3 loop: CASSVGLESYNEQFF. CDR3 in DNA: TGTGCCAGCAGTGTAGGTCTAGAAAGCTACAATGAGCAGTTCTTC.

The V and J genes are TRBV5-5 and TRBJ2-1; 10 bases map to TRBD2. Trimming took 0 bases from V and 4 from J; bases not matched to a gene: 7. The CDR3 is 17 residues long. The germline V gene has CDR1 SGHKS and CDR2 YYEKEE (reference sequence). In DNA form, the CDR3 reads TGTGCCAGCAGCTTGGCTGTGAGCGGGAGGGCGTACAATGAGCAGTTCTTC. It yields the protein CASSLAVSGRAYNEQFF.

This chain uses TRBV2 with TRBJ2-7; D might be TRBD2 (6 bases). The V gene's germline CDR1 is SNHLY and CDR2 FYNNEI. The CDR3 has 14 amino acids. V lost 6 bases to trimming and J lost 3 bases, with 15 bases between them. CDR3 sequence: CASRATGLHYEQYF. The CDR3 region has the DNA TGTGCCAGCAGAGCCACGGGACTGCACTACGAGCAGTACTTC.

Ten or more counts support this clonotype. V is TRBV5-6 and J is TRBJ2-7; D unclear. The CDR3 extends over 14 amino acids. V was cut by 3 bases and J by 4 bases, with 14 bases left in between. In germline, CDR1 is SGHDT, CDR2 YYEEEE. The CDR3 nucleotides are TGTGCCAGCAGCTCGAATTTAGGAGAGTACGAGCAGTACTTC. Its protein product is CASSSNLGEYEQYF.

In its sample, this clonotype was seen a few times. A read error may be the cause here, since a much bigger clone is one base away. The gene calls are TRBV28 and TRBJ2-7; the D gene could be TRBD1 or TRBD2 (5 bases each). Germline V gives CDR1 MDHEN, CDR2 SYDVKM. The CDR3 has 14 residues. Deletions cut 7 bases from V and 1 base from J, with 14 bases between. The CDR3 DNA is TGTGCCAGCACCCATATGGGACCTTCCTACGAGCAGTACTTC. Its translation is CASTHMGPSYEQYF.

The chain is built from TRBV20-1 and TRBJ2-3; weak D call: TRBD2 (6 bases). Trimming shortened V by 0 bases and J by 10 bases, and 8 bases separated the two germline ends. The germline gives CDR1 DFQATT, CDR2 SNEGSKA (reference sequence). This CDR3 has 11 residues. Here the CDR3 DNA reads TGCAGTGCTAGAGAGGGACTTGCGCAGTATTTT. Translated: CSAREGLAQYF.

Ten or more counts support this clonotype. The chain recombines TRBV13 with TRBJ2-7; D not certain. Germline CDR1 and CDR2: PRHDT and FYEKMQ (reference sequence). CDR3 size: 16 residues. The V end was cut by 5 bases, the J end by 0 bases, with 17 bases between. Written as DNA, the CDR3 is TGTGCCAGCAGCCTTGACGGCAACCTTAGCTCCTACGAGCAGTACTTC. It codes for CASSLDGNLSSYEQYF. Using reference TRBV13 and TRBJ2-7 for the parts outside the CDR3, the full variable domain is AAGVIQSPRHLIKEKRETATLKCYPIPRHDTVYWYQQGPGQDPQFLISFYEKMQSDKGSIPDRFSAQQFSDYHSELNMSSLELGDSALYFCASSLDGNLSSYEQYFGPGTRLTVT.

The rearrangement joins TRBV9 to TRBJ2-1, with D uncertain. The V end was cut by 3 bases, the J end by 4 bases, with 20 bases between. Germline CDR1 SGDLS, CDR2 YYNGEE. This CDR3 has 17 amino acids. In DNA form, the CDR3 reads TGTGCCAGCAGCGACGCCCCCTCTAGATCTCATTACAATGAGCAGTTCTTC. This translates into CASSDAPSRSHYNEQFF.

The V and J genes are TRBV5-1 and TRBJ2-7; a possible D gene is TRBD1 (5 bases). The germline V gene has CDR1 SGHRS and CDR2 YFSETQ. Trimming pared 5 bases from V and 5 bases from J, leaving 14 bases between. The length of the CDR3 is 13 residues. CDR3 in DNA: TGCGCCAGCAGTGCTGGGGCGCAGAACGAGCAGTACTTC. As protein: CASSAGAQNEQYF.

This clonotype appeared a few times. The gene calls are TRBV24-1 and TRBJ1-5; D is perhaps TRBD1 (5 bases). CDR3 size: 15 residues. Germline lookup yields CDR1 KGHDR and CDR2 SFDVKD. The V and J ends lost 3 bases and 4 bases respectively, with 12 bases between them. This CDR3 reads CATSDGAGENQPQHF. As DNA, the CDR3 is TGTGCCACCAGTGATGGGGCCGGGGAGAATCAGCCCCAGCATTTT.

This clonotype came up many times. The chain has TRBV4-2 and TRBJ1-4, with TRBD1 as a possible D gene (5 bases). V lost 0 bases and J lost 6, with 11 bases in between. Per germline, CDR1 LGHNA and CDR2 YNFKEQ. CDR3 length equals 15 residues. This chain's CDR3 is CASSQEGTGDEKLFF. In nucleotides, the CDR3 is TGTGCCAGCAGCCAAGAGGGGACCGGCGATGAAAAACTGTTTTTT.

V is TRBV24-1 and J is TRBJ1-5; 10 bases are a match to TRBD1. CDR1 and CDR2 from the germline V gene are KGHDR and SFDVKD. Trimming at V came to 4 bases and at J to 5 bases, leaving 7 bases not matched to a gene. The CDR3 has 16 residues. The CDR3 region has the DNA TGTGCCACCAGTGACCCCGGGACAGGGGTTGATCAGCCCCAGCATTTT. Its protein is CATSDPGTGVDQPQHF.

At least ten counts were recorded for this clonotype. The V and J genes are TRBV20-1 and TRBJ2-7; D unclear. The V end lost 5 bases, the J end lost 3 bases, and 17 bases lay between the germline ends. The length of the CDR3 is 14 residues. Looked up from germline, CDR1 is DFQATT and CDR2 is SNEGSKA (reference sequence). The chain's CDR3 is CSAPFAQQVYEQYF. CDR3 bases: TGCAGTGCTCCTTTTGCGCAACAAGTCTACGAGCAGTACTTC.

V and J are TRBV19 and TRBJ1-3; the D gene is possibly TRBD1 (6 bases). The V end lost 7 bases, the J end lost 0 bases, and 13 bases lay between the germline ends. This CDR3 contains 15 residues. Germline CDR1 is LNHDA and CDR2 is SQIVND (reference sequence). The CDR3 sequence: CASKEGGNSGNTIYF. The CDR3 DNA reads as TGTGCCAGTAAGGAGGGGGGAAACTCTGGAAACACCATATATTTT.

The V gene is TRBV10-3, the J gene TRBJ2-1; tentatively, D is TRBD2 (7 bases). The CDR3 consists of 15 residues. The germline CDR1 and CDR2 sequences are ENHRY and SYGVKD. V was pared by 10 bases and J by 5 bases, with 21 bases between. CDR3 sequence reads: CASQGGGAGDNEQFF. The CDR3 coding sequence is TGTGCCAGCCAAGGGGGGGGAGCTGGGGACAATGAGCAGTTCTTC.

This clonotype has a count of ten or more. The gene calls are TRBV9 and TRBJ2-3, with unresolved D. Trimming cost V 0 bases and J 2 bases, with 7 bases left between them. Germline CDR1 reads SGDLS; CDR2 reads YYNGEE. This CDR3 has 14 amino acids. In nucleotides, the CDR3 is TGTGCCAGCAGCGTAGGTCAGAACACAGATACGCAGTATTTT. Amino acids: CASSVGQNTDTQYF. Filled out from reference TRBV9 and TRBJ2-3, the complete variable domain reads DSGVTQTPKHLITATGQRVTLRCSPRSGDLSVYWYQQSLDQGLQFLIQYYNGEERAKGNILERFSAQQFPDLHSELNLSSLELGDSALYFCASSVGQNTDTQYFGPGTRLTVL.

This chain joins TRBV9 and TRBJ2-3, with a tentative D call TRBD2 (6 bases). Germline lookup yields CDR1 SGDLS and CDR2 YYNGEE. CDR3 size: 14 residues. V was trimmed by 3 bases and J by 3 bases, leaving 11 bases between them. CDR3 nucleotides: TGTGCCAGCAGCGCTTCGGGAGCTACAGATACGCAGTATTTT. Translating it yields CASSASGATDTQYF.

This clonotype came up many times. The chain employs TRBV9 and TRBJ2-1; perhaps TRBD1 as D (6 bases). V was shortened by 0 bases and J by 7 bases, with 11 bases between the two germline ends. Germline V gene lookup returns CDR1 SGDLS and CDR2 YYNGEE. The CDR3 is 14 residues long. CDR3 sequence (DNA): TGTGCCAGCAGCGTAGCTCAAACAGGGAATGAGCAGTTCTTC. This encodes CASSVAQTGNEQFF.